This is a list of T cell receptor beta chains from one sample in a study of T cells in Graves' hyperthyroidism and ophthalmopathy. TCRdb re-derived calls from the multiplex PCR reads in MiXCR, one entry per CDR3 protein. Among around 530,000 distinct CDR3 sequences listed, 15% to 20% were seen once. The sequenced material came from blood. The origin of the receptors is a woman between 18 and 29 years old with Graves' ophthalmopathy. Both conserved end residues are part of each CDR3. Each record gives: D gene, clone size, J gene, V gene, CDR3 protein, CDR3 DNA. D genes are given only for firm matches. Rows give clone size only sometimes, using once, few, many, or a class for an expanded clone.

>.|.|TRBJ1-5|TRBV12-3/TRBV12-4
CASSTGRGDNQPQHF
TGTGCCAGCAGCACCGGGAGGGGGGACAATCAGCCCCAGCATTTT
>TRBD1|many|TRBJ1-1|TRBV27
CASSLDGTGNTEAFF
TGTGCCAGCAGTTTGGACGGGACAGGGAACACTGAAGCTTTCTTT
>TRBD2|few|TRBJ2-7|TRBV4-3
CASSQAPSGLSYEQYF
TGCGCCAGCAGCCAAGCCCCTAGCGGACTCTCCTACGAGCAGTACTTC
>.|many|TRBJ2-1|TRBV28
CASSLGVNEQFF
TGTGCCAGCAGTTTGGGTGTGAATGAGCAGTTCTTC
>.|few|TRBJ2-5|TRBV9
CASSVGVSQETQYF
TGTGCCAGCAGCGTAGGGGTGTCTCAAGAGACCCAGTACTTC
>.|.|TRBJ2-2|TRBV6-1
CASRGQGEVGELFF
TGTGCCAGCAGGGGTCAGGGTGAGGTCGGGGAGCTGTTTTTT
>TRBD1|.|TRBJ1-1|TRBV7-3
CASRAQGANTEAFF
TGTGCCAGCAGAGCACAGGGGGCGAACACTGAAGCTTTCTTT
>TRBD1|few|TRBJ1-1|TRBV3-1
CASSHGVQGEAFF
TGTGCCAGCAGCCATGGTGTACAGGGGGAAGCTTTCTTT
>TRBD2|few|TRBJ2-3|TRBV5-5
CASSPRTSGRQADTQYF
TGTGCCAGCAGCCCGAGGACTAGCGGGAGGCAGGCAGATACGCAGTATTTT
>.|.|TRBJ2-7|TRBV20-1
CSAYRGGIYEQYF
TGCAGTGCCTACAGGGGGGGCATCTACGAGCAGTACTTC
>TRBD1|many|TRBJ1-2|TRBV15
CATSTGTGNGYTF
TGTGCCACCAGCACGGGGACAGGGAATGGCTACACCTTC
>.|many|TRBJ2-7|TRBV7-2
CASSFSADSYEQYF
TGTGCCAGCAGCTTTAGCGCGGACTCCTACGAGCAGTACTTC
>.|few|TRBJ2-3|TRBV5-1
CASSLGGSEIGTDTQYF
TGCGCCAGCAGCTTGGGGGGTAGCGAGATAGGAACAGATACGCAGTATTTT
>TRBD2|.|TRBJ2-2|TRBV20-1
CSARGLAGGGHGELFF
TGCAGTGCTAGAGGACTAGCGGGAGGAGGGCACGGGGAGCTGTTTTTT
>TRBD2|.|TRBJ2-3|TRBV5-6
CASSLFRGEQYF
TGTGCCAGCAGCTTGTTCCGGGGGGAGCAGTATTTT
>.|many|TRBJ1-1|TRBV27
CASSLYRRGNTEAFF
TGTGCCAGCAGTCTCTACAGGAGGGGAAACACTGAAGCTTTCTTT
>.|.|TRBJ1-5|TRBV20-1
CSASDTYSNQPQHF
TGCAGTGCTTCGGACACTTATAGCAATCAGCCCCAGCATTTT
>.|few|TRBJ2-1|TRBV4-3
CASSQDIAGVSSYNEQFF
TGCGCCAGCAGCCAAGATATAGCTGGGGTCAGCTCCTACAATGAGCAGTTCTTC
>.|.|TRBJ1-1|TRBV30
CAWTEVLKRGNTEAFF
TGTGCCTGGACTGAAGTTTTGAAACGGGGGAACACTGAAGCTTTCTTT
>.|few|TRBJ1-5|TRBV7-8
CASSLDGVQPQHF
TGTGCCAGCAGCTTAGATGGGGTTCAGCCCCAGCATTTT
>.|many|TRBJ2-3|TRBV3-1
CASSQGGGNTDTQYF
TGTGCCAGCAGCCAAGGTGGCGGGAACACAGATACGCAGTATTTT
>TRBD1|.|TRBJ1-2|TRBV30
CAWGTGRYGYTF
TGTGCCTGGGGGACAGGGAGGTATGGCTACACCTTC
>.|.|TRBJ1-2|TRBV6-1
CASSQVYGYTF
TGTGCCAGCAGTCAAGTCTATGGCTACACCTTC
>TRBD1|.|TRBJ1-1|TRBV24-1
CATSDGQVNAEAFF
TGTGCCACCAGTGATGGACAGGTTAACGCTGAAGCTTTCTTT
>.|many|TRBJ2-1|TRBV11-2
CASSGLAVSYSEQFF
TGTGCCAGCAGCGGACTCGCGGTTTCCTACAGTGAGCAGTTCTTC
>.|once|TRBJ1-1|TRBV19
CASSMGQNTEALF
TGTGCCAGTAGTATGGGGCAGAACACTGAAGCTCTCTTT
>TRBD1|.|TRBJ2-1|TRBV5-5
CASSLSQGAYNEQFF
TGCGCCAGCAGCTTGTCGCAGGGGGCCTACAATGAGCAGTTCTTC
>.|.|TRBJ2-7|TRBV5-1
CASSLEWTHLFYEQYF
TGCGCCAGCAGCTTGGAGTGGACTCACCTTTTCTACGAGCAGTACTTC
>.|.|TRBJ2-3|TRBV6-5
CASSYSRAGGADTQYF
TGTGCCAGCAGTTACTCTAGGGCAGGAGGGGCAGATACGCAGTATTTT